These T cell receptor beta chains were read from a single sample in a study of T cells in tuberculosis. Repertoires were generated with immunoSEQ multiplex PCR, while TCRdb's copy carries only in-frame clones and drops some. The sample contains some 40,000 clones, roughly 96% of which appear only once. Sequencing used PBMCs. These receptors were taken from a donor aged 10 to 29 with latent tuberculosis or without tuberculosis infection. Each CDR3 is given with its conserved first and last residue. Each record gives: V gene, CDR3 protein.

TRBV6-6,CASSPGQRNQPQHF
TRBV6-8,CASSEGLEPSSGNTIYF
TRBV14,CASSQRDTYNSPLHF
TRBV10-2,CASSGASQGNAPLHF
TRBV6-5,CASSRTGGNTGELFF
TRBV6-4,CASSDSYRGQGYTF
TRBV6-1,CASRTSGYNEQFF
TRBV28,CASNRAGYPSYEQYF
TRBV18,CASSPIKPGQLNSYEQYF
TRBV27,CASSPIPPSSYNSPLHF
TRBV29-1,CSVRQGADTQYF
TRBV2,CASSSGGRGRTEAFF
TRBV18,CASSHGAGTEQYF
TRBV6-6,CASSYQRAEAFF
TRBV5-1,CASSLLKGDTGELFF
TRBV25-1,CASSRVDRVAGGYNEQFF
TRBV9,CASSPSSGGGNSPLHF
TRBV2,CASSEKPGLDSDTQYF
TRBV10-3,CAISGLANTGELFF
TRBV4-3,CASSQRPGTGENSPLHF
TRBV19,CASSIRLAGVPTVSYNEQFF
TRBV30,CAWSVRRTVPNYEQYF
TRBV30,CAWSVGGALMDGYTF
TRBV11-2,CASSPNTGSGELFF
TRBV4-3,CASSQDDLAPDTQYF
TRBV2,CANEHGTSVGNEQFF
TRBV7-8,CASSLDRGNEKLFF
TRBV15,CATSSESEVWSEKLFF
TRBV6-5,CASSYSGGALELFF
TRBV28,CASSPLTGHTEAFF
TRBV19,CASSATAYEQYF
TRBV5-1,CASSPRGENNEQFF
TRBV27,CASKGTKNSPLHF
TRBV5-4,CASSQTGQGEYGYTF
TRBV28,CASNPFSPGFNKNYEQYF
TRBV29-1,CSAQASTEAFF
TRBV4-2,CASSQERFLGGKNTEAFF
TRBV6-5,CASSYSDRGHYGYTF
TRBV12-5,CASGHRRSGLAGGISYNEQFF
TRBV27,CASSLGGGRTGELFF
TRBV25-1,CASSGGGAFQETQYF